This entry describes one T cell receptor beta chain. Its cognate antigen is unknown. Presence of unique molecular identifiers characterized the TCR beta cDNA libraries. A single record per CDR3 protein comes from TCRdb applying MiXCR to the PCR reads. The sample lists approximately 730,000 distinct CDR3 sequences; around 27% were seen once. The entry originates in a study of post-analysis software for immune sequencing data. Study as a whole: Secondary progressive, relapsing-remitting and progressive-relapsing multiple sclerosis were among the included disease courses. Study-level points and caveats: Clustering by F measure revealed strong co-clustering among samples prepared together in one batch. Included in a set of 5 or 6 TRBV segments more frequent in patients than controls were TRBV5-6, TRBV5-1 and TRBV20-1.

This CDR3 region has 15 residues. Germline CDR1 is MDHEN and CDR2 is SYDVKM. V lost 5 bases and J lost 4; bases outside the gene matches: 7. This rearrangement joins TRBV28 to TRBJ2-1; 8 bases match TRBD1. The sequencing input was blood. The TCR comes from a girl aged 10 to 17 with multiple sclerosis. The DNA for the CDR3 is TGTGCCAGCAGTAACCGGGACAGGAGATACAATGAGCAGTTCTTC. Translation: CASSNRDRRYNEQFF. The full variable domain, completed using reference TRBV28 and TRBJ2-1, is DVKVTQSSRYLVKRTGEKVFLECVQDMDHENMFWYRQDPGLGLRLIYFSYDVKMKEKGDIPEGYSVSREKKERFSLILESASTNQTSMYLCASSNRDRRYNEQFFGPGTRLTVL.